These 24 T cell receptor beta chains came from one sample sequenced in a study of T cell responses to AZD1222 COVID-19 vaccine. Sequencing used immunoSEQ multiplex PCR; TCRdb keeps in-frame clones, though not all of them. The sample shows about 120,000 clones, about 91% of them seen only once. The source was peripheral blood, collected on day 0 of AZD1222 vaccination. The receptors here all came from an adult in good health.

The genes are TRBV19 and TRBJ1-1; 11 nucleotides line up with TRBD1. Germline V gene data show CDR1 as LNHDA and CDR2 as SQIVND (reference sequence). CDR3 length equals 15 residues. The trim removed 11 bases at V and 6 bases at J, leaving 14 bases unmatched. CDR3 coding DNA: TGTGCCTCAGCCGGACAGGGGGCCTCGAGGGCTGAAGCTTTCTTT. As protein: CASAGQGASRAEAFF.

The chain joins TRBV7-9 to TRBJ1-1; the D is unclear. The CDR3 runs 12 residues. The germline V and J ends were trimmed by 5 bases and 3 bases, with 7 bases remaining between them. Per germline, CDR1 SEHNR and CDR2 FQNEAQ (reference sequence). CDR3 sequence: CASSLVDTEAFF. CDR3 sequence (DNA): TGTGCCAGCAGCCTGGTTGACACTGAAGCTTTCTTT.

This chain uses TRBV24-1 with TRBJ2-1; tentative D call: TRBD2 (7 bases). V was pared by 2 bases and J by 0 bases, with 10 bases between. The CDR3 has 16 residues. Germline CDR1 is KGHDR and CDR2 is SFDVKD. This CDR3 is CATSDWGGGSYNEQFF. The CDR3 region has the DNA TGTGCCACCAGTGATTGGGGAGGGGGCTCCTACAATGAGCAGTTCTTC.

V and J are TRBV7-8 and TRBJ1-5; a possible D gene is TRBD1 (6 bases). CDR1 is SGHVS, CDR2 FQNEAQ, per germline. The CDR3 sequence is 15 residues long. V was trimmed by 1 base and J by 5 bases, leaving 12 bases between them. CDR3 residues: CASSLGGRGDQPQHF. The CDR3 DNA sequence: TGTGCCAGCAGCTTAGGAGGGAGGGGGGATCAGCCCCAGCATTTT.

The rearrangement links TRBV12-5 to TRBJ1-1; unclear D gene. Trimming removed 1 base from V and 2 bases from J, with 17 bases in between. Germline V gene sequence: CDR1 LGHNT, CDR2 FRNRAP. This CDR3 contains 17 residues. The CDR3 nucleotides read TGTGCTAGTGGTTTGGGCGCCCTCGCGGGAATAAACACTGAAGCTTTCTTT. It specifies CASGLGALAGINTEAFF.

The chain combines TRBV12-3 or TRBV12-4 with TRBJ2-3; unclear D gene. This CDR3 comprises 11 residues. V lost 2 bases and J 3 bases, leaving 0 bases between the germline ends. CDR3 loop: CASSLTDTQYF. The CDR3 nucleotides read TGTGCCAGCAGTTTAACAGATACGCAGTATTTT.

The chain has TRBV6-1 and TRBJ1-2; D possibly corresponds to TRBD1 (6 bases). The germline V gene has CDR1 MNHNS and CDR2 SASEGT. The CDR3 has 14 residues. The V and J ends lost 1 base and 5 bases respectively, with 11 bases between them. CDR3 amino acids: CASSEDSGVYGYTF. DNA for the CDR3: TGTGCCAGCAGTGAAGACTCAGGGGTGTATGGCTACACCTTC.

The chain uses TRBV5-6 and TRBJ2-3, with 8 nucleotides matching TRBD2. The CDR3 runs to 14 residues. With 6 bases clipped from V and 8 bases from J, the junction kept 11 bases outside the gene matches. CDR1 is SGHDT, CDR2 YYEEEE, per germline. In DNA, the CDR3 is TGTGCCAGCACCTCCTCGGGGGGGCCCGGTACGCAGTATTTT. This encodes CASTSSGGPGTQYF.

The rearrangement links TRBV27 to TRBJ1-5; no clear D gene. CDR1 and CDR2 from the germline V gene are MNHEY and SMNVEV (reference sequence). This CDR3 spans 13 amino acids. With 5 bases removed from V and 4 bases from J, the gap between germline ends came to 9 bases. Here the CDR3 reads CASSTQRNQPQHF. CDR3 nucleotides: TGTGCCAGCAGTACCCAGAGGAATCAGCCCCAGCATTTT.

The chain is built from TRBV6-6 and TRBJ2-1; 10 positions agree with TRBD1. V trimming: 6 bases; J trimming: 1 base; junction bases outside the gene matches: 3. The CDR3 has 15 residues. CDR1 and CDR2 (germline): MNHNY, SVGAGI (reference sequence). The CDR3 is CASRPGQGSYNEQFF. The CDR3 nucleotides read TGTGCCAGCAGACCGGGACAGGGGTCCTACAATGAGCAGTTCTTC.

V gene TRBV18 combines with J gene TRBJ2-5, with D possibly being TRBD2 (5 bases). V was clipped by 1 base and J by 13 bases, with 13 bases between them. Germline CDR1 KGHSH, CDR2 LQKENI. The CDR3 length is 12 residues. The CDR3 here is CASSPLGGLRYF. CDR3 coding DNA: TGTGCCAGCTCACCACTGGGCGGGCTAAGGTACTTC.

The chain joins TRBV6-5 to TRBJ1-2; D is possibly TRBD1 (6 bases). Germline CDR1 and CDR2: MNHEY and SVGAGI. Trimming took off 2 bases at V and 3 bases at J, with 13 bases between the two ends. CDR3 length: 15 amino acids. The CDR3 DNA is TGTGCCAGCAGTTACGCAGGGGCCGTAGACTATGGCTACACCTTC. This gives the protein CASSYAGAVDYGYTF.

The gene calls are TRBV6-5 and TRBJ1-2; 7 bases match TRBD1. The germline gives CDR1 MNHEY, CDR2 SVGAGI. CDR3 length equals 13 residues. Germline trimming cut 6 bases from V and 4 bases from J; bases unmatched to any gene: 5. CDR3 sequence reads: CASRIQGTYGYTF. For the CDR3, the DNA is TGTGCCAGCAGAATACAGGGGACCTATGGCTACACCTTC.

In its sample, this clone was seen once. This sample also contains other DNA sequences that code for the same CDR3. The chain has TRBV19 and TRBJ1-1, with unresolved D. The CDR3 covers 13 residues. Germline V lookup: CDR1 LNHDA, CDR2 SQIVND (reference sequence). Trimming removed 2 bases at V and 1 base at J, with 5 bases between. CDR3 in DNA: TGTGCCAGTAGTATACGACGGAACACTGAAGCTTTCTTT. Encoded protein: CASSIRRNTEAFF.

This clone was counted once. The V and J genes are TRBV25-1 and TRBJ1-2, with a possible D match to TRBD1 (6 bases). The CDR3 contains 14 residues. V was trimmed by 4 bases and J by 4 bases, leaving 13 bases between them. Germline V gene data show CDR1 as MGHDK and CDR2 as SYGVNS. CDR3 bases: TGTGCCAGCAGTGCCGATTTGGACAGCTATGGCTACACCTTC. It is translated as CASSADLDSYGYTF.

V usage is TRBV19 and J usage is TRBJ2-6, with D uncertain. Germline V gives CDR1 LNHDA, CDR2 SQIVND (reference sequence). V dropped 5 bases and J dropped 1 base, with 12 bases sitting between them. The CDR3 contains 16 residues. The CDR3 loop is CASSFPGRSGANVLTF. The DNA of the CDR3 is TGTGCCAGTAGTTTTCCAGGCCGTTCTGGGGCCAACGTCCTGACTTTC.

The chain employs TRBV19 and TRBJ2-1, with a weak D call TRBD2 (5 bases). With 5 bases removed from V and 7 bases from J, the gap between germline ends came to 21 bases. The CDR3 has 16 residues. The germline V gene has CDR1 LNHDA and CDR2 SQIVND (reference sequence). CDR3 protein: CASSPIPRSRGNEQFF. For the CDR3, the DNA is TGTGCCAGTAGTCCAATCCCACGATCCCGGGGAAATGAGCAGTTCTTC.

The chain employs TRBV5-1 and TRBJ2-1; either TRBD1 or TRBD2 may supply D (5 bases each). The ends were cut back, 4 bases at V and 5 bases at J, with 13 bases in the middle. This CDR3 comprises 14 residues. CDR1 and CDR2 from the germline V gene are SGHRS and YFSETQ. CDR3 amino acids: CASSEGTANNEQFF. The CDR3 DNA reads TGCGCCAGCAGCGAGGGGACCGCCAACAATGAGCAGTTCTTC.

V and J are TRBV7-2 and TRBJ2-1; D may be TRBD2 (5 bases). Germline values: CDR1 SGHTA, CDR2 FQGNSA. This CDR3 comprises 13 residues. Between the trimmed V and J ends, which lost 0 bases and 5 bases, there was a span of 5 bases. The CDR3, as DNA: TGTGCCAGCAGCTTAGCCGGGGACAATGAGCAGTTCTTC. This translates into CASSLAGDNEQFF. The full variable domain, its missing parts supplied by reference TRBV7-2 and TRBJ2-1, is GAGVSQSPSNKVTEKGKDVELRCDPISGHTALYWYRQSLGQGLEFLIYFQGNSAPDKSGLPSDRFSAERTGGSVSTLTIQRTQQEDSAVYLCASSLAGDNEQFFGPGTRLTVL.

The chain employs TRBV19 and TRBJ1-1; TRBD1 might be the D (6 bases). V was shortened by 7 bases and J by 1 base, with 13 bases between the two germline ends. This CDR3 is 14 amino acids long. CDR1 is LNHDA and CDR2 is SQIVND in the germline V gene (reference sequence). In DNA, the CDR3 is TGTGCCAGTACCACAGGGTGGGGGAACACTGAAGCTTTCTTT. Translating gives CASTTGWGNTEAFF.

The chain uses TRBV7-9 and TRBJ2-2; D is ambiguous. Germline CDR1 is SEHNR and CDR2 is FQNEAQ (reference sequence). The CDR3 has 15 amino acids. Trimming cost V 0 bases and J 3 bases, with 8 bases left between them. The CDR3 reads CASSLARQDTGELFF. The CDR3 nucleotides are TGTGCCAGCAGCTTAGCTCGGCAAGACACCGGGGAGCTGTTTTTT.

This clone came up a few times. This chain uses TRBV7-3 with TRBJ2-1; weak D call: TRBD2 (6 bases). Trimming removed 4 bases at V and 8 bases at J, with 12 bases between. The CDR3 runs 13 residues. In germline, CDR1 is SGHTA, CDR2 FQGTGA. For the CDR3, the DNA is TGTGCCAGCAGCTGGGACTGGAGAGATGAGCAGTTCTTC. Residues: CASSWDWRDEQFF. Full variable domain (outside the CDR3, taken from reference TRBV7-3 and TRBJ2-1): GAGVSQTPSNKVTEKGKYVELRCDPISGHTALYWYRQSLGQGPEFLIYFQGTGAADDSGLPNDRFFAVRPEGSVSTLKIQRTERGDSAVYLCASSWDWRDEQFFGPGTRLTVL.

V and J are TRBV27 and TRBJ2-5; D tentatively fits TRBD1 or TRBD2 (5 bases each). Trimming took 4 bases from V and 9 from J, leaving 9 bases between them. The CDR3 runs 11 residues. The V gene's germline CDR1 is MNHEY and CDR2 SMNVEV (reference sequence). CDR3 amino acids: CASSSQGAQYF. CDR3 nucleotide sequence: TGTGCCAGCAGTTCGCAGGGAGCCCAGTACTTC.

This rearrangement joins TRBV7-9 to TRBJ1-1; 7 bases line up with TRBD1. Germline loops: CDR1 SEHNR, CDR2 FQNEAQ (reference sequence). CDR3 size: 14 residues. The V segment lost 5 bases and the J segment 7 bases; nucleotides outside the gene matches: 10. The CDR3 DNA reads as TGTGCCAGCAGCAGAGGCAGGGGGTACGGTGAAGCTTTCTTT. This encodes CASSRGRGYGEAFF.